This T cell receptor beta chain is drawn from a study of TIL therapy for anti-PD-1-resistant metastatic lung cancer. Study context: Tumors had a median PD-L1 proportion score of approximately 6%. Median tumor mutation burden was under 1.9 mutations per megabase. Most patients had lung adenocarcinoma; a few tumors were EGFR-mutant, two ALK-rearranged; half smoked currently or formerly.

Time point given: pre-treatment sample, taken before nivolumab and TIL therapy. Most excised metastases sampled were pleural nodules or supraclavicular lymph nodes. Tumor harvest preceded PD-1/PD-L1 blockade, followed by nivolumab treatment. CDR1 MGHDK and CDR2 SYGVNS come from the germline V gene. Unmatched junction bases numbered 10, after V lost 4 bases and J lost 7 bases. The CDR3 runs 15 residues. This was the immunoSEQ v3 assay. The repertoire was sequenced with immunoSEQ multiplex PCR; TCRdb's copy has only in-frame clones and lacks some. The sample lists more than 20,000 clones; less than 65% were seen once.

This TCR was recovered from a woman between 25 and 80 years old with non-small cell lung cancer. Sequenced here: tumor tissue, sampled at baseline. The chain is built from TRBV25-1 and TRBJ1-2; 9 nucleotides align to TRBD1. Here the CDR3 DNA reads TGTGCCAGCAGTGTTACCGGGACAGGGACGTCTGGCTACACCTTC. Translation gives CASSVTGTGTSGYTF.